Below are 28 T cell receptor beta chains sequenced from a single sample in a study of blood T cell repertoires in COVID-19. Profiled with immunoSEQ multiplex PCR; TCRdb holds only in-frame clones, not every one. The sample consists of around 150,000 clones, approximately 90% of them appearing once. The sequenced material came from peripheral blood. All receptors come from a man in his late teens or twenties with acute or convalescent COVID-19.

The V gene is TRBV12-5, the J gene TRBJ2-4; D uncertain. Per the germline V gene, CDR1 is LGHNT and CDR2 is FRNRAP. Between the trimmed V and J ends, which lost 6 bases and 1 base, there was a span of 13 bases. The CDR3 consists of 15 residues. CDR3 sequence reads: CASGLYYPAKNIQYF. DNA for the CDR3: TGTGCTAGTGGCTTGTACTACCCCGCCAAAAACATTCAGTACTTC.

The J gene is TRBJ1-1, the V gene TRBV2, with TRBD1 matching over 8 bases. Germline V gives CDR1 SNHLY, CDR2 FYNNEI. V was pared by 1 base and J by 5 bases, with 3 bases of the junction left unmatched. CDR3 length: 14 residues. The CDR3 loop is CASSEETGVTEAFF. As DNA, the CDR3 is TGTGCCAGCAGTGAAGAGACAGGGGTGACTGAAGCTTTCTTT. The full variable domain, its missing parts supplied by reference TRBV2 and TRBJ1-1, is EPEVTQTPSHQVTQMGQEVILRCVPISNHLYFYWYRQILGQKVEFLVSFYNNEISEKSEIFDDQFSVERPDGSNFTLKIRSTKLEDSAMYFCASSEETGVTEAFFGQGTRLTVV.

V usage is TRBV13 and J usage is TRBJ2-1; 9 bases align to TRBD1. Germline loops: CDR1 PRHDT, CDR2 FYEKMQ (reference sequence). V dropped 3 bases and J dropped 8; count of bases not matched to a gene: 14. CDR3 length: 17 residues. CDR3 residues: CASSFASGTGSRDEQFF. In nucleotides, the CDR3 is TGTGCCAGCAGCTTCGCTTCCGGGACAGGGTCTCGGGATGAGCAGTTCTTC.

The chain employs TRBV18 and TRBJ2-2; 9 nucleotides match TRBD2. The CDR3 runs 17 residues. The V and J ends lost 3 bases and 5 bases, in that order; junction bases with no gene match: 10. Germline CDR1 KGHSH, CDR2 LQKENI. In DNA, the CDR3 is TGTGCCAGCTCACCGACTAGCGGATCATATGGGACCGGGGAGCTGTTTTTT. Its translation: CASSPTSGSYGTGELFF. The full variable domain, with the rest looked up from reference TRBV18 and TRBJ2-2, is NAGVMQNPRHLVRRRGQEARLRCSPMKGHSHVYWYRQLPEEGLKFMVYLQKENIIDESGMPKERFSAEFPKEGPSILRIQQVVRGDSAAYFCASSPTSGSYGTGELFFGEGSRLTVL.

The genes are TRBV12-3 or TRBV12-4 and TRBJ1-5; D is undetermined. V lost 2 bases, J lost 6 bases, and 5 bases lay in between. This CDR3 is 12 amino acids long. CDR3: CASSLNTQPQHF. The CDR3 DNA is TGTGCCAGCAGTTTAAACACTCAGCCCCAGCATTTT.

The chain is built from TRBV28 and TRBJ1-1, with a weak D call TRBD1 (6 bases). V was trimmed by 6 bases and J by 8 bases, leaving 16 bases between them. The CDR3 spans 13 residues. Per germline, CDR1 MDHEN and CDR2 SYDVKM. CDR3 sequence reads: CASSLLNREEAFF. DNA of the CDR3: TGTGCCAGCAGCCTATTAAACAGGGAAGAAGCTTTCTTT.

This sequence joins TRBV18 and TRBJ1-5, with TRBD1 as a possible D gene (5 bases). This CDR3 has 15 amino acids. The V gene lost 3 bases and the J gene lost 2 bases, with 11 bases spanning the gap. Germline-derived CDR1 and CDR2 are KGHSH and LQKENI. The CDR3 coding sequence is TGTGCCAGCTCACCGGGAGGCAGGGGCAATCAGCCCCAGCATTTT. Translation: CASSPGGRGNQPQHF.

As for this clone: Mismatch with germline at one junction end may stem from a read error. The rearrangement uses TRBV6-5 and TRBJ2-7, with TRBD1 matching 10 bases. The germline gives CDR1 MNHEY, CDR2 SVGAGI. CDR3 length: 15 residues. In nucleotides, the CDR3 is TGTGCCGGCAGTTACCAAGGACAGGGGGCCTACGAGCAGTACTTC. This encodes CAGSYQGQGAYEQYF.

This chain uses TRBV5-4 with TRBJ2-1; 9 bases agree with TRBD2. Germline loops: CDR1 SGHNT, CDR2 YYREEE (reference sequence). CDR3 length equals 16 residues. The V gene end was trimmed by 5 bases and the J gene end by 0 bases; junction bases not matched to a gene: 6. The CDR3 DNA follows: TGTGCCAGCAGTAAAGCGGGAGGCTTCTCCTACAATGAGCAGTTCTTC. Its translation is CASSKAGGFSYNEQFF.

V and J are TRBV11-2 and TRBJ2-1; 9 nucleotides match TRBD2. Germline loops: CDR1 SGHAT, CDR2 FQNNGV. V lost 5 bases to trimming and J lost 7 bases; unmatched junction nucleotides: 12. The CDR3 covers 16 residues. The chain's CDR3 is CASSRRDLAGSNEQFF. CDR3 nucleotide sequence: TGTGCCAGCAGCCGGAGAGACCTAGCGGGGTCAAATGAGCAGTTCTTC.

The table lists this clone with a few counts. The chain carries TRBV18 and TRBJ2-1, with D uncertain. The CDR3 sequence is 15 residues long. V lost 4 bases and J lost 5, with 15 bases in between. CDR1 KGHSH and CDR2 LQKENI come from the germline V gene. The CDR3 coding sequence is TGTGCCAGCTCACAGACATTAGTACTCAACAATGAGCAGTTCTTC. This sequence encodes CASSQTLVLNNEQFF. The full variable domain, rest sourced from reference TRBV18 and TRBJ2-1, is NAGVMQNPRHLVRRRGQEARLRCSPMKGHSHVYWYRQLPEEGLKFMVYLQKENIIDESGMPKERFSAEFPKEGPSILRIQQVVRGDSAAYFCASSQTLVLNNEQFFGPGTRLTVL.

This sequence joins TRBV6-5 and TRBJ2-2; D not certain. Per the germline V gene, CDR1 is MNHEY and CDR2 is SVGAGI. The V end was cut by 7 bases, the J end by 1 base, with 13 bases between. The CDR3 contains 15 residues. The CDR3 spells CASTPGPRNTGELFF. The CDR3 DNA follows: TGTGCCAGCACCCCTGGGCCGAGGAACACCGGGGAGCTGTTTTTT.

The chain is built from TRBV30 and TRBJ1-5, with D possibly being TRBD1 (6 bases). Germline-derived CDR1 and CDR2 are GTSNPN and SVGIG (reference sequence). The CDR3 runs 14 residues. Trimming took 5 bases from V and 4 from J, leaving 15 bases between them. The CDR3 region has the DNA TGTGCCTGGTCCGGGACACCGGCTAATCAGCCCCAGCATTTT. Translation gives CAWSGTPANQPQHF. Looking up the rest from reference TRBV30 and TRBJ1-5 gives the full variable domain: SQTIHQWPATLVQPVGSPLSLECTVEGTSNPNLYWYRQAAGRGLQLLFYSVGIGQISSEVPQNLSASRPQDRQFILSSKKLLLSDSGFYLCAWSGTPANQPQHFGDGTRLSIL.

This clone showed up just once. The chain recombines TRBV27 with TRBJ2-1, with a possible D match to TRBD2 (5 bases). Germline CDR1 and CDR2: MNHEY and SMNVEV (reference sequence). The CDR3 is made up of 15 amino acids. V shed 4 bases and J shed 8 bases, with 18 bases lying between them. The CDR3 sequence: CASSSRAPGGYEQFF. In DNA, the CDR3 is TGTGCCAGCAGTTCTAGGGCCCCTGGCGGGTATGAGCAGTTCTTC.

This clone showed up just a few times. The chain links TRBV9 to TRBJ2-5, with 11 bases aligning to TRBD2. This CDR3 has 15 amino acids. V was clipped by 0 bases and J by 4 bases; unmatched bases: 2. Germline V gene lookup returns CDR1 SGDLS and CDR2 YYNGEE. The CDR3 loop is CASSVGTSGGETQYF. The CDR3 nucleotides read TGTGCCAGCAGCGTAGGAACTAGCGGGGGAGAGACCCAGTACTTC.

V is TRBV5-1 and J is TRBJ2-3; D call uncertain. Germline V gene sequence: CDR1 SGHRS, CDR2 YFSETQ. The CDR3 is 13 residues long. Trimming left V 4 bases short and J 3 bases short, with 9 bases between. The CDR3 protein is CASSLMETDTQYF. The CDR3 nucleotides are TGCGCCAGCAGCCTGATGGAGACAGATACGCAGTATTTT.

The chain combines TRBV27 with TRBJ2-2; D might be TRBD1 (6 bases). There are 15 residues in the CDR3. Deletions cut 3 bases from V and 4 bases from J, with 12 bases between. CDR1 and CDR2 from the germline V gene are MNHEY and SMNVEV (reference sequence). CDR3 nucleotides: TGTGCCAGCAGTTTTGCCCAGGGGAGCACCGGGGAGCTGTTTTTT. Its translation: CASSFAQGSTGELFF.

This clone was recorded once. V is TRBV19 and J is TRBJ2-7, with D possibly TRBD1 on 6 matching bases. This CDR3 spans 15 amino acids. Germline V lookup: CDR1 LNHDA, CDR2 SQIVND (reference sequence). V lost 4 bases to trimming and J lost 5 bases, with 18 bases between them. Written as DNA, the CDR3 is TGTGCCAGTAGTACCACAGGGTACGTAGAAGACGAGCAGTACTTC. Translation gives CASSTTGYVEDEQYF.

This chain connects TRBV5-1 to TRBJ2-5; 8 bases line up with TRBD2. V dropped 3 bases and J dropped 3; count of bases not matched to a gene: 10. The germline gives CDR1 SGHRS, CDR2 YFSETQ. The CDR3 covers 16 residues. CDR3 coding DNA: TGCGCCAGCAGCTCCGGGGGACTAGTGGGGGAAGAGACCCAGTACTTC. This translates into CASSSGGLVGEETQYF. The full variable domain, with the rest looked up from reference TRBV5-1 and TRBJ2-5, is KAGVTQTPRYLIKTRGQQVTLSCSPISGHRSVSWYQQTPGQGLQFLFEYFSETQRNKGNFPGRFSGRQFSNSRSEMNVSTLELGDSALYLCASSSGGLVGEETQYFGPGTRLLVL.

Concerning this clone itself: This sample includes further DNA sequences coding for the same CDR3. The chain employs TRBV18 and TRBJ2-3; D call uncertain. Trimming stripped 0 bases from V and 0 bases from J, with 7 bases between. CDR1 and CDR2 from the germline V gene are KGHSH and LQKENI. The CDR3 covers 15 residues. The CDR3 nucleotides read TGTGCCAGCTCACCACCGTCGAGTAGCACAGATACGCAGTATTTT. This codes for CASSPPSSSTDTQYF.

A few counts support this clone. The V and J genes are TRBV27 and TRBJ2-3; possible D gene TRBD2, 5 bases. The V end was cut by 10 bases, the J end by 2 bases, with 16 bases between. The CDR3 has 14 residues. CDR1 is MNHEY and CDR2 is SMNVEV in the germline V gene (reference sequence). The CDR3 protein is CATRRASATDTQYF. In nucleotides, the CDR3 is TGTGCCACCCGGCGGGCCAGCGCCACAGATACGCAGTATTTT.

This chain connects TRBV19 to TRBJ2-1, with D possibly being TRBD1 (6 bases). From germline, CDR1 is LNHDA and CDR2 SQIVND (reference sequence). The CDR3 consists of 15 residues. Trimming pared 4 bases from V and 3 bases from J, leaving 13 bases between. The CDR3 sequence is CASSRDTLGYNEQFF. Written as DNA, the CDR3 is TGTGCCAGTAGTAGGGACACCCTTGGCTACAATGAGCAGTTCTTC.

The chain is built from TRBV19 and TRBJ1-1; D is possibly TRBD1 (6 bases). This CDR3 has 14 residues. The V end was cut by 11 bases, the J end by 3 bases, with 19 bases between. Germline CDR1 is LNHDA and CDR2 is SQIVND (reference sequence). The CDR3 DNA is TGTGCCGCCGGGACAACCGCCAGGGACACTGAAGCTTTCTTT. Translated, it gives CAAGTTARDTEAFF.

The chain uses TRBV29-1 and TRBJ2-5, with 12 nucleotides matching TRBD2. J gave up 5 bases and V 7 bases, and 5 bases lay outside the gene matches. Germline lookup yields CDR1 SQVTM and CDR2 ANQGSEA. CDR3 length: 13 residues. CDR3 residues: CSAGLAGTETQYF. As DNA, the CDR3 is TGCAGCGCTGGACTAGCGGGAACGGAGACCCAGTACTTC. Combining the CDR3 with reference TRBV29-1 and TRBJ2-5 gives the whole variable domain SAVISQKPSRDICQRGTSLTIQCQVDSQVTMMFWYRQQPGQSLTLIATANQGSEATYESGFVIDKFPISRPNLTFSTLTVSNMSPEDSSIYLCSAGLAGTETQYFGPGTRLLVL.

V and J are TRBV18 and TRBJ1-2; no clear D. This CDR3 comprises 13 residues. Trimming took 3 bases from V and 8 from J, leaving 13 bases between them. Looked up from germline, CDR1 is KGHSH and CDR2 is LQKENI. As DNA, the CDR3 is TGTGCCAGCTCACCGGAGAACCTTCGAGGCTACACCTTC. Amino acids: CASSPENLRGYTF.

This chain's CDR3 is CASSQRPSGQGLNTEAFF. The CDR3 DNA follows: TGCGCCAGCAGCCAAAGACCTTCGGGACAGGGTCTGAACACTGAAGCTTTCTTT. V is TRBV5-1 and J is TRBJ1-1; 9 nucleotides align to TRBD1. CDR3 length equals 18 residues. Germline V gene lookup returns CDR1 SGHRS and CDR2 YFSETQ. V lost 4 bases and J lost 0; bases outside the gene matches: 13.

This chain connects TRBV6-6 to TRBJ2-3; TRBD2 matches at 13 bases. There are 17 residues in the CDR3. V shed 5 bases and J 4 bases; nucleotides not matched to a gene: 9. Germline CDR1 and CDR2: MNHNY and SVGAGI (reference sequence). CDR3 DNA sequence: TGTGCCAGCAGTCAACTAGCGGGAGGGCCAATCGCAGATACGCAGTATTTT. Translating it yields CASSQLAGGPIADTQYF.

The CDR3 DNA sequence: TGCGCCAGCAGCCAAGGTGGGGCAGGGCAGTACGGTGGAAACACCATATATTTT. Its protein is CASSQGGAGQYGGNTIYF. The J gene is TRBJ1-3, the V gene TRBV4-1; tentative D call: TRBD1 (5 bases). Trimming shortened V by 1 base and J by 3 bases, and 19 bases separated the two germline ends. From germline, CDR1 is MGHRA and CDR2 YSYEKL. This CDR3 comprises 18 residues.